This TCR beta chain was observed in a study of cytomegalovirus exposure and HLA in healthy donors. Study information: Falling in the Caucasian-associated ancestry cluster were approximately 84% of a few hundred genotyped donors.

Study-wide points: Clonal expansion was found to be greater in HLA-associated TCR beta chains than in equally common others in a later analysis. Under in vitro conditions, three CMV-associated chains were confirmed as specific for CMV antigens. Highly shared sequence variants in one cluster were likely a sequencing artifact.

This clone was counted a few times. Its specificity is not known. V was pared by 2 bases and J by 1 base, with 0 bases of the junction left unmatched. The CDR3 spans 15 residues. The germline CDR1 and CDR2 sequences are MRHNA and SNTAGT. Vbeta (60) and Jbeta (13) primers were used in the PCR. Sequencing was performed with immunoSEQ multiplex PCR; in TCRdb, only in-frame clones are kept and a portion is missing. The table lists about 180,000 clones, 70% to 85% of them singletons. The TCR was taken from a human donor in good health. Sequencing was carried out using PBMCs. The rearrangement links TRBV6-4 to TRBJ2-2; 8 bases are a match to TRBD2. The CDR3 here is CASSDSGGNTGELFF. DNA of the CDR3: TGTGCCAGCAGTGACAGCGGGGGGAACACCGGGGAGCTGTTTTTT.